This passage covers 24 T cell receptor beta chains from one sample sequenced in a study of T cells in tuberculosis. Profiling relied on immunoSEQ multiplex PCR, and the TCRdb table lists in-frame clones only, not all of them. The data show about 88,000 clones, with under 95% seen just once and around 2% held by the top ten. Cells were sorted from thawed PBMC rested overnight and stained with GMM-loaded CD1B tetramer, viability dye and anti-CD3. The CD1B tetramers carried C32 glucose monomycolate purified from Rhodococcus equi. Material: CD1b-GMM tetramer-negative cells sorted from PBMCs. These receptors originate from an adult woman with latent tuberculosis.

This chain links TRBV5-1 with TRBJ2-1, with 8 bases that match TRBD1. Germline V gives CDR1 SGHRS, CDR2 YFSETQ. Trimming cost V 3 bases and J 6 bases; bases outside gene matches: 8. The CDR3 runs to 15 residues. The CDR3 coding sequence is TGCGCCAGCAGCTCGGGACAGGACTACATCAATGAGCAGTTCTTC. This sequence encodes CASSSGQDYINEQFF.

V usage is TRBV6-1 and J usage is TRBJ1-3; D gene unclear. The CDR3 contains 14 residues. V gave up 4 bases and J gave up 0 bases, with 7 bases separating them. Germline lookup yields CDR1 MNHNS and CDR2 SASEGT. The CDR3 sequence is CASSGHISGNTIYF. CDR3 in DNA: TGTGCCAGCAGTGGACACATCTCTGGAAACACCATATATTTT.

The genes are TRBV6-5 and TRBJ2-7; a possible D gene is TRBD1 (6 bases). Per the germline V gene, CDR1 is MNHEY and CDR2 is SVGAGI. V lost 5 bases to trimming and J lost 2 bases, with 13 bases between them. The CDR3 covers 14 residues. The CDR3, as DNA: TGTGCCAGCAGTGAACCCGGACAGACCTACGAGCAGTACTTC. Encoded protein: CASSEPGQTYEQYF.

Only a few counts were recorded for this clone. This chain uses TRBV19 with TRBJ2-1, with 13 positions matching TRBD2. Germline values: CDR1 LNHDA, CDR2 SQIVND (reference sequence). This CDR3 is 17 amino acids long. With 5 bases clipped from V and 8 bases from J, the junction kept 12 bases outside the gene matches. The CDR3 DNA reads as TGTGCCAGTAGTTATGGAACTAGCGGGGGGGCCGGACATGAGCAGTTCTTC. Protein: CASSYGTSGGAGHEQFF. The whole variable domain, remainder taken from reference TRBV19 and TRBJ2-1, is DGGITQSPKYLFRKEGQNVTLSCEQNLNHDAMYWYRQDPGQGLRLIYYSQIVNDFQKGDIAEGYSVSREKKESFPLTVTSAQKNPTAFYLCASSYGTSGGAGHEQFFGPGTRLTVL.

This chain joins TRBV7-2 and TRBJ2-2; tentatively, D is TRBD1 (8 bases). This CDR3 contains 16 residues. V lost 6 bases and J lost 6, with 20 bases in between. The germline gives CDR1 SGHTA, CDR2 FQGNSA. CDR3 bases: TGTGCCAGCAGTTCAGGGGGCAGGCGGGGGTCCGGGGAGCTGTTTTTT. This gives the protein CASSSGGRRGSGELFF.

The chain links TRBV27 to TRBJ1-6; TRBD1 aligns across 10 bases. Trimming at V came to 6 bases and at J to 7 bases, leaving 3 bases not matched to a gene. The germline V gene encodes CDR1 MNHEY and CDR2 SMNVEV (reference sequence). The CDR3 sequence is 14 residues long. The CDR3 protein is CASRDRGRNSPLHF. CDR3 in DNA: TGTGCCAGCAGGGACAGGGGGAGGAATTCACCCCTCCACTTT.

This CDR3 reads CASKRAGEKLFF. The CDR3 bases are TGTGCCAGCAAGAGGGCAGGCGAAAAACTGTTTTTT. The genes are TRBV2 and TRBJ1-4; no firm D call. Trimming left V 7 bases short and J 8 bases short, with 11 bases between. Germline CDR1 is SNHLY and CDR2 is FYNNEI. The CDR3 has 12 residues.

This clone is a singleton in its sample. This chain joins TRBV19 and TRBJ1-5; D unresolved. Trimming took off 3 bases at V and 0 bases at J, with 15 bases between the two ends. This CDR3 is 17 amino acids long. The germline V gene has CDR1 LNHDA and CDR2 SQIVND (reference sequence). The CDR3 is CASSMSAGWDSNQPQHF. Written as DNA, the CDR3 is TGTGCCAGTAGTATGTCGGCGGGGTGGGATAGCAATCAGCCCCAGCATTTT.

This clone is a singleton in its sample. The rearrangement uses TRBV6-6 and TRBJ2-3; 7 nucleotides match TRBD1. Germline loops: CDR1 MNHNY, CDR2 SVGAGI (reference sequence). CDR3 length: 14 residues. V lost 4 bases, J lost 0 bases, and 1 base stayed unmatched. CDR3 loop: CASSSGQSTDTQYF. The DNA of the CDR3 is TGTGCCAGCAGTTCGGGACAGAGCACAGATACGCAGTATTTT.

The chain has TRBV5-1 and TRBJ2-3; 9 bases fit TRBD1. Trimming removed 0 bases from V and 5 bases from J; junction bases left unmatched: 4. This CDR3 comprises 15 residues. Germline V gene lookup returns CDR1 SGHRS and CDR2 YFSETQ. CDR3 loop: CASSLGGQGGDTQYF. CDR3 nucleotides: TGCGCCAGCAGCTTGGGGGGACAGGGCGGAGATACGCAGTATTTT.

The chain is built from TRBV6-5 and TRBJ2-7; no clear D. This CDR3 has 14 residues. The germline V gene has CDR1 MNHEY and CDR2 SVGAGI. Trimming pared 0 bases from V and 0 bases from J, leaving 6 bases between. The CDR3 protein is CASSYSPDSYEQYV. CDR3 coding DNA: TGTGCCAGCAGTTACTCGCCCGACTCCTACGAGCAGTACGTC.

The V and J genes are TRBV28 and TRBJ2-7; D unresolved. The length of the CDR3 is 12 residues. Germline V gives CDR1 MDHEN, CDR2 SYDVKM. V lost 8 bases to trimming and J lost 2 bases, with 10 bases between them. CDR3 in DNA: TGTGCCAGCTTCGGTCCCCCCTACGAGCAGTACTTC. Its protein is CASFGPPYEQYF. The whole variable domain, filled in from reference TRBV28 and TRBJ2-7, reads DVKVTQSSRYLVKRTGEKVFLECVQDMDHENMFWYRQDPGLGLRLIYFSYDVKMKEKGDIPEGYSVSREKKERFSLILESASTNQTSMYLCASFGPPYEQYFGPGTRLTVT.

This sequence joins TRBV7-6 and TRBJ2-2; 8 nucleotides line up with TRBD1. With 1 base clipped from V and 7 bases from J, the junction kept 2 bases outside the gene matches. The CDR3 contains 14 residues. Germline V CDR1 and CDR2: SGHVS, FNYEAQ. The CDR3 nucleotides read TGTGCCAGCAGCTTAGGGACAGGGAGCGGGGAGCTGTTTTTT. It yields the protein CASSLGTGSGELFF. Using reference TRBV7-6 and TRBJ2-2 for the parts outside the CDR3, the full variable domain is GAGVSQSPRYKVTKRGQDVALRCDPISGHVSLYWYRQALGQGPEFLTYFNYEAQQDKSGLPNDRFSAERPEGSISTLTIQRTEQRDSAMYRCASSLGTGSGELFFGEGSRLTVL.

The chain recombines TRBV2 with TRBJ2-1; 7 bases align to TRBD2. Germline loops: CDR1 SNHLY, CDR2 FYNNEI. The CDR3 length is 12 residues. Unmatched junction bases numbered 4, after V lost 9 bases and J lost 5 bases. The CDR3: CASRGGHNEQFF. The CDR3 DNA reads as TGTGCCAGTCGGGGAGGGCACAATGAGCAGTTCTTC.

The CDR3 protein is CASSLSGPGLQETQYF. The CDR3 bases are TGTGCCAGCAGTTTATCGGGTCCCGGCCTCCAAGAGACCCAGTACTTC. V usage is TRBV28 and J usage is TRBJ2-5; D is unresolved. The CDR3 spans 16 residues. CDR1 and CDR2 (germline): MDHEN, SYDVKM. Trimming took 1 base from V and 1 from J, leaving 13 bases between them.

V and J are TRBV27 and TRBJ1-2; D may be TRBD1 (5 bases). Germline assignment: CDR1 MNHEY and CDR2 SMNVEV (reference sequence). The CDR3 contains 14 residues. The germline V and J ends were trimmed by 3 bases and 8 bases, with 16 bases remaining between them. CDR3 in DNA: TGTGCCAGCAGTTTTGGTGGGCAGGGTATGGGCTACACCTTC. This codes for CASSFGGQGMGYTF.

V and J are TRBV5-4 and TRBJ2-1, with 7 bases fitting TRBD2. This CDR3 has 14 amino acids. Trimming took 5 bases from V and 9 from J; bases not matched to a gene: 11. Germline V lookup: CDR1 SGHNT, CDR2 YYREEE (reference sequence). DNA for the CDR3: TGTGCCAGCAGGCAGGGACTACCGGGACGTGAGCAGTTCTTC. This codes for CASRQGLPGREQFF.

The rearrangement joins TRBV10-3 to TRBJ2-1; D not certain. Germline V gives CDR1 ENHRY, CDR2 SYGVKD. Trimming pared 6 bases from V and 5 bases from J, leaving 11 bases between. This CDR3 region has 13 residues. CDR3 nucleotide sequence: TGTGCCATCAGAGCAAGTGCGGACAATGAGCAGTTCTTC. Protein product: CAIRASADNEQFF.

The rearrangement uses TRBV30 and TRBJ2-7, with D possibly being TRBD1 (5 bases). Germline loops: CDR1 GTSNPN, CDR2 SVGIG (reference sequence). CDR3 length: 13 amino acids. Trimming removed 2 bases at V and 5 bases at J, with 13 bases between. CDR3 nucleotide sequence: TGTGCCTGGAGTTACCCGGACATCCACGAGCAGTACTTC. The encoded protein is CAWSYPDIHEQYF.

DNA of the CDR3: TGTGCCAGCAGTCCGCGACAGACCTTCACAGATACGCAGTATTTT. Amino acids: CASSPRQTFTDTQYF. The gene calls are TRBV27 and TRBJ2-3, with D possibly TRBD1 on 5 matching bases. V was trimmed by 5 bases and J by 2 bases, leaving 14 bases between them. This CDR3 is built from 15 residues. CDR1 is MNHEY, CDR2 SMNVEV, per germline (reference sequence).

This chain connects TRBV5-1 to TRBJ2-3; 9 bases are shared with TRBD1. CDR3 length: 14 residues. Per germline, CDR1 SGHRS and CDR2 YFSETQ. V gave up 6 bases and J gave up 2 bases; unmatched junction bases: 4. The CDR3 loop reads CASTWTGVTDTQYF. In DNA form, the CDR3 reads TGCGCCAGCACCTGGACAGGGGTCACAGATACGCAGTATTTT. The full variable domain, its missing parts supplied by reference TRBV5-1 and TRBJ2-3, is KAGVTQTPRYLIKTRGQQVTLSCSPISGHRSVSWYQQTPGQGLQFLFEYFSETQRNKGNFPGRFSGRQFSNSRSEMNVSTLELGDSALYLCASTWTGVTDTQYFGPGTRLTVL.

The chain uses TRBV6-5 and TRBJ1-1; maybe TRBD1 (5 bases). The V end was cut by 5 bases, the J end by 7 bases, with 17 bases between. This CDR3 is 14 amino acids long. The V gene's germline CDR1 is MNHEY and CDR2 SVGAGI. The CDR3 spells CASSDPGDPIEAFF. DNA of the CDR3: TGTGCCAGCAGTGATCCGGGGGACCCGATTGAAGCTTTCTTT.

The chain is built from TRBV19 and TRBJ1-1; tentatively, D is TRBD1 (5 bases). Trimming took 11 bases from V and 3 from J, leaving 25 bases between them. Looked up from germline, CDR1 is LNHDA and CDR2 is SQIVND (reference sequence). The length of the CDR3 is 16 residues. DNA for the CDR3: TGTGCCTGCACCCCAGGGAGGGTATGGGGACACACTGAAGCTTTCTTT. Translation gives CACTPGRVWGHTEAFF.

The V call is TRBV5-1, the J call TRBJ2-7; 8 nucleotides line up with TRBD2. There are 15 residues in the CDR3. The germline CDR1 and CDR2 sequences are SGHRS and YFSETQ. With 0 bases clipped from V and 0 bases from J, the junction kept 2 bases outside the gene matches. The CDR3: CASSLGAGGSYEQYV. In DNA, the CDR3 is TGCGCCAGCAGCTTGGGGGCGGGGGGCTCCTACGAGCAGTACGTC.